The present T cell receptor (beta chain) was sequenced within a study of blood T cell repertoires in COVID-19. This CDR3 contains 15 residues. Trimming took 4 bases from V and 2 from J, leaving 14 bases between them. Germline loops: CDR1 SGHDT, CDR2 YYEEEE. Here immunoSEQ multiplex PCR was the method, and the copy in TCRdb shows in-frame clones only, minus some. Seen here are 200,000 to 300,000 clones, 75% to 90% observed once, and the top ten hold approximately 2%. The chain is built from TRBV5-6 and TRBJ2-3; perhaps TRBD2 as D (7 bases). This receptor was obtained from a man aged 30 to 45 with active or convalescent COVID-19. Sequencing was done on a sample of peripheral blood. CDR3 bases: TGTGCCAGCAGCCTGGGTGCGGGGGCCACAGATACGCAGTATTTT. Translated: CASSLGAGATDTQYF.